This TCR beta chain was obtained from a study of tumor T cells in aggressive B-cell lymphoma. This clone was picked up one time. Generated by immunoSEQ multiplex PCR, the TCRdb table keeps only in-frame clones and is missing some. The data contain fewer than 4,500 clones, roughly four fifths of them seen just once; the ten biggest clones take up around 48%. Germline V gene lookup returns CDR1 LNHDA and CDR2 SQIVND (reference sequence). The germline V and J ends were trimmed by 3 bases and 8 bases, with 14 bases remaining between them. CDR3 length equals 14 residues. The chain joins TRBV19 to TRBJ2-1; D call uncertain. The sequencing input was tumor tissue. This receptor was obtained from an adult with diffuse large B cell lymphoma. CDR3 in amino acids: CASSILLLGDEQFF. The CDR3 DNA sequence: TGTGCCAGTAGTATCCTGCTATTGGGCGATGAGCAGTTCTTC.